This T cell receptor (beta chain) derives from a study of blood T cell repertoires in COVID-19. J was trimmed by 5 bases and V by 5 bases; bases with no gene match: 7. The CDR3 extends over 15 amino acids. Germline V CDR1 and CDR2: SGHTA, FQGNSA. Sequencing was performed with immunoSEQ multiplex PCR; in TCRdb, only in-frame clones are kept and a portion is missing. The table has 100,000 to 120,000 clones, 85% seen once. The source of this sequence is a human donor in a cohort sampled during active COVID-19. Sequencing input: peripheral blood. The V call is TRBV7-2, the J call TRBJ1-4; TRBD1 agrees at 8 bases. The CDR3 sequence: CASSQDRGWNEKLFF. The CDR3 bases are TGTGCCAGCAGCCAAGACAGGGGTTGGAATGAAAAACTGTTTTTT.